These 4 T cell receptor beta chains came from one sample sequenced in a study of regulatory T cells in long-lasting Graves disease. Stated time point: newly diagnosed GD, antithyroid drugs for less than 3 months. PBMC RNA served as the TCR library source. Researchers made TCR beta libraries by using iRepertoire HTBI primers and running Arm-PCR on CDR3 regions. TCRdb fed the multiplex PCR reads into MiXCR, producing one record per CDR3 protein. Found here are hundreds of thousands of distinct CDR3 sequences, about a sixth of them singletons; the top ten hold 20% to 25%. Sample: peripheral blood mononuclear cells (PBMCs), taken at new diagnosis, from a patient treated with antithyroid drugs. The receptors originated from a female donor with Graves disease.

A word on this clonotype: A single base separates this from a much larger clone, so it may be a read error. This sequence joins TRBV6-4 and TRBJ1-2; TRBD1 agrees at 7 bases. Germline V gene lookup returns CDR1 MRHNA and CDR2 SNTAGT. CDR3 length: 15 amino acids. Trimming took 7 bases from V and 4 from J; bases not matched to a gene: 12. This CDR3 is CASKTDRDRSYGYTF. The CDR3 DNA is TGTGCCAGCAAGACTGATCGGGACAGATCCTATGGCTACACCTTC.

The chain combines TRBV7-9 with TRBJ2-1; maybe TRBD1 (5 bases). The end of the DNA aligns better with TRBJ2-5, so the J call may be wrong. Per the germline V gene, CDR1 is SEHNR and CDR2 is FQNEAQ (reference sequence). The CDR3 has 16 residues. CDR3 DNA: TGTGCCAGCAGCTCCCTAGAATCCAGGGACCAAGAGACCCAGTACTTC. Its protein product is CASSSLESRDQETQYF.

This clonotype showed up many times. The V call is TRBV6-2 or TRBV6-3, the J call TRBJ2-7, with D perhaps TRBD1 or TRBD2 (6 bases each). The CDR3 spans 14 residues. The germline V gene encodes CDR1 MNHEY and CDR2 SVGEGT. Trimming pared 8 bases from V and 1 base from J, leaving 15 bases between. For the CDR3, the DNA is TGTGCCAGCGGCCGGGGGCGCGGGTCCTACGAGCAGTACTTC. Encoded protein: CASGRGRGSYEQYF.

The chain carries TRBV4-3 and TRBJ2-3; D remains unclear. Germline V gene sequence: CDR1 LGHNA, CDR2 YSLEER. This CDR3 has 15 residues. The ends were cut back, 3 bases at V and 4 bases at J, with 14 bases in the middle. CDR3 coding DNA: TGCGCCAGCAGCCAGGGCCGGTGGTCCCCAGATACGCAGTATTTT. The encoded protein is CASSQGRWSPDTQYF.